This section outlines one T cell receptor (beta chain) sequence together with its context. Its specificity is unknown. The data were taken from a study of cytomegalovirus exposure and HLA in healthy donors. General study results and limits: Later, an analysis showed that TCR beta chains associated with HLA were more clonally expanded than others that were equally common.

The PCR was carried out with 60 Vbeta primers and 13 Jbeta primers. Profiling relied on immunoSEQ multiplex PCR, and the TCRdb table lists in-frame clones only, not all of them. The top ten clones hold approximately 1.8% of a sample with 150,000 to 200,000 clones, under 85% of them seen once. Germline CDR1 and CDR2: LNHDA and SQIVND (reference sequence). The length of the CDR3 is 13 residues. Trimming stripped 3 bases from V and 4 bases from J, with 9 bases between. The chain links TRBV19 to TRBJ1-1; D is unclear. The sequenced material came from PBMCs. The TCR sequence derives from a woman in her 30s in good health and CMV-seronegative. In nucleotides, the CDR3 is TGTGCCAGTAGTATGGTGAGGAGCACTGAAGCTTTCTTT. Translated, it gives CASSMVRSTEAFF. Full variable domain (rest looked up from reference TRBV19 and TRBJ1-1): DGGITQSPKYLFRKEGQNVTLSCEQNLNHDAMYWYRQDPGQGLRLIYYSQIVNDFQKGDIAEGYSVSREKKESFPLTVTSAQKNPTAFYLCASSMVRSTEAFFGQGTRLTVV.